One sample yielded the 11 T cell receptor beta chains listed below, sequenced in a study of blood T cell repertoires in COVID-19. Some clones are missing from TCRdb's copy, which holds only in-frame ones; the method was immunoSEQ multiplex PCR. The repertoire holds 100,000 to 150,000 clones, with around 83% as singletons. The specimen sequenced was PBMCs or T cells enriched from blood (not recorded which). The origin of the receptors is a woman in her twenties or thirties who had recovered from COVID-19.

The chain links TRBV7-9 to TRBJ1-1, with D unclear. The germline V gene encodes CDR1 SEHNR and CDR2 FQNEAQ (reference sequence). The CDR3 consists of 14 residues. V dropped 3 bases and J dropped 4 bases, with 12 bases sitting between them. As DNA, the CDR3 is TGTGCCAGCAGCTTGACTCGACGGGGCACTGAAGCTTTCTTT. Translated: CASSLTRRGTEAFF.

The J gene is TRBJ1-6, the V gene TRBV6-2 or TRBV6-3; no reliable D call. V was trimmed by 7 bases and J by 5 bases, leaving 12 bases between them. Germline V gives CDR1 MNHEY, CDR2 SVGEGT. CDR3 length: 14 residues. The CDR3 here is CASTPDGNNSPLHF. The DNA of the CDR3 is TGTGCCAGCACCCCCGACGGGAATAATTCACCCCTCCACTTT.

CDR3 protein: CASSQSGTGKSTDTQYF. In nucleotides, the CDR3 is TGTGCCAGCAGCCAATCCGGGACAGGAAAGAGCACAGATACGCAGTATTTT. The chain links TRBV3-1 (or the pseudogene TRBV3-2) to TRBJ2-3, with 8 bases aligning to TRBD1. The CDR3 spans 17 residues. Germline loops: CDR1 LGHDT, CDR2 YNNKEL (reference sequence). With 2 bases clipped from V and 0 bases from J, the junction kept 7 bases outside the gene matches.

V is TRBV4-2 and J is TRBJ2-5, with 7 bases identical to TRBD2. This CDR3 region has 15 residues. In germline, CDR1 is LGHNA, CDR2 YNFKEQ. J gave up 2 bases and V 1 base, and 4 bases lay outside the gene matches. The CDR3 sequence is CASSQGSGTQETQYF. The CDR3 region has the DNA TGTGCCAGCAGCCAAGGAAGCGGGACTCAAGAGACCCAGTACTTC.

The chain recombines TRBV18 with TRBJ1-2; 10 nucleotides agree with TRBD1. The trim removed 4 bases at V and 2 bases at J, leaving 10 bases unmatched. The CDR3 totals 17 residues. The germline gives CDR1 KGHSH, CDR2 LQKENI. CDR3 protein: CASSRDRGRRVNYGYTF. CDR3 in DNA: TGTGCCAGCTCACGAGACAGGGGGCGCCGGGTAAACTATGGCTACACCTTC.

The chain has TRBV7-6 and TRBJ2-5, with 8 bases that match TRBD2. CDR3 length equals 16 residues. The J segment lost 4 bases and the V segment lost 4 bases, leaving 11 bases of the junction unmatched. The germline gives CDR1 SGHVS, CDR2 FNYEAQ. DNA for the CDR3: TGTGCCAGCAGCTCTAACCCGGGACTAGTTGTAGAGACCCAGTACTTC. As protein: CASSSNPGLVVETQYF.

J is TRBJ2-1 and V is TRBV19; TRBD2 matches 8 bases. Germline CDR1 LNHDA, CDR2 SQIVND (reference sequence). The CDR3 runs to 17 residues. The junction had 15 bases not matched to a gene; V was cut back by 4 bases and J by 7 bases. The CDR3 reads CASSSPPMAREENEQFF. CDR3 DNA sequence: TGTGCCAGTAGTAGCCCCCCAATGGCGCGGGAGGAGAATGAGCAGTTCTTC.

The chain carries TRBV18 and TRBJ1-3; D is possibly TRBD1 (6 bases). The germline V gene encodes CDR1 KGHSH and CDR2 LQKENI. The length of the CDR3 is 14 residues. Trimming stripped 10 bases from V and 1 base from J, with 14 bases between. The CDR3 is CATTGTASGNTIYF. CDR3 nucleotides: TGTGCCACCACAGGGACGGCGTCTGGAAACACCATATATTTT.

This clone was observed once. Here the CDR3 reads CASSLGTGLGETQYF. The CDR3 DNA reads TGTGCCAGCAGCTTAGGGACAGGACTCGGGGAGACCCAGTACTTC. The chain is built from TRBV7-9 and TRBJ2-5; 7 nucleotides match TRBD1. The V gene end was trimmed by 1 base and the J gene end by 5 bases; junction bases not matched to a gene: 7. CDR1 is SEHNR, CDR2 FQNEAQ, per germline (reference sequence). This CDR3 has 15 amino acids. Variable domain in full (rest from reference TRBV7-9 and TRBJ2-5): DTGVSQNPRHKITKRGQNVTFRCDPISEHNRLYWYRQTLGQGPEFLTYFQNEAQLEKSRLLSDRFSAERPKGSFSTLEIQRTEQGDSAMYLCASSLGTGLGETQYFGPGTRLLVL.

This rearrangement joins TRBV28 to TRBJ1-2, with 7 bases identical to TRBD1. Losses at the gene ends were 6 bases for V and 2 bases for J; bases not matched to a gene: 6. CDR1 and CDR2 (germline): MDHEN, SYDVKM. There are 14 residues in the CDR3. The CDR3 region has the DNA TGTGCCAGCAGGGCTCAGGGGGGAAACTATGGCTACACCTTC. Translated, it gives CASRAQGGNYGYTF.

The rearrangement links TRBV7-2 to TRBJ2-2; tentative D call: TRBD2 (6 bases). Trimming took 4 bases from V and 7 from J, leaving 16 bases between them. CDR1 is SGHTA, CDR2 FQGNSA, per germline. The CDR3 contains 15 residues. In nucleotides, the CDR3 is TGTGCCAGCAGCTCCGGGACTCTGCGGGGCGGGGAGCTGTTTTTT. This encodes CASSSGTLRGGELFF.